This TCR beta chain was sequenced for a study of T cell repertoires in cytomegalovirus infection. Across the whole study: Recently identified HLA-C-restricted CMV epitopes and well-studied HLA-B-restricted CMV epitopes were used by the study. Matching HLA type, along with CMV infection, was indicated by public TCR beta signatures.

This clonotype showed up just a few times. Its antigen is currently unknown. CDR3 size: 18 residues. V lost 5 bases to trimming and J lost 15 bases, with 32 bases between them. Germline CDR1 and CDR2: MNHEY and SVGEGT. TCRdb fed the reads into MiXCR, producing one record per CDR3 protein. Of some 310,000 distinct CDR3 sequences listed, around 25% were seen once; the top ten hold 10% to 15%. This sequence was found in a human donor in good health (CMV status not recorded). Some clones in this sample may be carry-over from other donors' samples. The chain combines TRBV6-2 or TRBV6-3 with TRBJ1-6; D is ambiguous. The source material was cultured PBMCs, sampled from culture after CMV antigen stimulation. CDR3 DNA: TGTGCCAGCAGTACCGTTAAACGCACCTTATTGGACGGCCGCTTCCTCCACTTT. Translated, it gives CASSTVKRTLLDGRFLHF.